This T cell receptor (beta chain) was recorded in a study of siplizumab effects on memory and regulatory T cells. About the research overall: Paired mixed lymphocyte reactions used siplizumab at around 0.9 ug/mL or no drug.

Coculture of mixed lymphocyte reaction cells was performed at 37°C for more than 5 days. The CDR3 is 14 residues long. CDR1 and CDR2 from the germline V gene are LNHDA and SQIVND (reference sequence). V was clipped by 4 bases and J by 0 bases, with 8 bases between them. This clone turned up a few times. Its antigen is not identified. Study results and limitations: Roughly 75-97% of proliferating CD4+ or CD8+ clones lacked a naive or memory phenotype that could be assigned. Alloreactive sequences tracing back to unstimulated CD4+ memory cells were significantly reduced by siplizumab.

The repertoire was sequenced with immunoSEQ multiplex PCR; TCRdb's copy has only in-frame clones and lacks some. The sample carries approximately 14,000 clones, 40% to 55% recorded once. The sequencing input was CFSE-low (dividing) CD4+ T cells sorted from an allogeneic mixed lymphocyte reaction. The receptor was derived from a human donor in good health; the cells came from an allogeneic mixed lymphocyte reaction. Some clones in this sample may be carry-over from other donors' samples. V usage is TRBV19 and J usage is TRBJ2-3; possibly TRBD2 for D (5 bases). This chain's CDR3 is CASSTQRSTDTQYF. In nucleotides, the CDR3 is TGTGCCAGTAGTACCCAGCGGAGCACAGATACGCAGTATTTT.